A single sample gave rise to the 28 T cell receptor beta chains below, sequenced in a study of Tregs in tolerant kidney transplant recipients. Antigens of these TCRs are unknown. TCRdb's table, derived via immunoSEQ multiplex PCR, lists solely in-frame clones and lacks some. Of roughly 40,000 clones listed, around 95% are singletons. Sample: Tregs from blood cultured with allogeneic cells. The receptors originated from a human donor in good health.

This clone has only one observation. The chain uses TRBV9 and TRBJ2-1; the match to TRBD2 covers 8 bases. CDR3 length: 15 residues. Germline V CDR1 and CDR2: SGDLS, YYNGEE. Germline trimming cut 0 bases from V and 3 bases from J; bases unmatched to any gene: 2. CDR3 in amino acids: CASSVVSGGYNEQFF. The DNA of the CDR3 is TGTGCCAGCAGCGTAGTCAGCGGGGGCTACAATGAGCAGTTCTTC. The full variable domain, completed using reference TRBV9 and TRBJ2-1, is DSGVTQTPKHLITATGQRVTLRCSPRSGDLSVYWYQQSLDQGLQFLIQYYNGEERAKGNILERFSAQQFPDLHSELNLSSLELGDSALYFCASSVVSGGYNEQFFGPGTRLTVL.

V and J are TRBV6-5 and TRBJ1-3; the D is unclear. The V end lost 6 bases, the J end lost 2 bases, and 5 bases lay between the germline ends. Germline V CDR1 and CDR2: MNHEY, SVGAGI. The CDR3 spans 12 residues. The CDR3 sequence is CASSHPGNTIYF. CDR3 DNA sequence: TGTGCCAGCAGCCACCCTGGAAACACCATATATTTT.

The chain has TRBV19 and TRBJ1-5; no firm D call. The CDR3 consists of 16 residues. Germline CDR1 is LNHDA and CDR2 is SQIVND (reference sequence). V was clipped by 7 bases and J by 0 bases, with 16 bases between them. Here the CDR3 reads CASTHRTGFSNQPQHF. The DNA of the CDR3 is TGTGCCAGTACCCATCGGACCGGCTTTAGCAATCAGCCCCAGCATTTT.

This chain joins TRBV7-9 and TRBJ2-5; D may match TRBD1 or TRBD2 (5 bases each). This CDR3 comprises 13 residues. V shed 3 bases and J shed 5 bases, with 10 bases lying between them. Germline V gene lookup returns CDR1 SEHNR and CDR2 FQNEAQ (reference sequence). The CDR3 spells CASSLGVVETQYF. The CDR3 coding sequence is TGTGCCAGCAGCTTGGGGGTCGTGGAGACCCAGTACTTC.

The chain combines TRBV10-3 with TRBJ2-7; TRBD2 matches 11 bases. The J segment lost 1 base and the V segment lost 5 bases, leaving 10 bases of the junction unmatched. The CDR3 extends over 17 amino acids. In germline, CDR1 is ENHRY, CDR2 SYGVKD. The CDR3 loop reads CAISLAGGLGTSYEQYF. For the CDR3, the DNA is TGTGCCATCAGTCTAGCGGGGGGCCTTGGAACTTCCTACGAGCAGTACTTC.

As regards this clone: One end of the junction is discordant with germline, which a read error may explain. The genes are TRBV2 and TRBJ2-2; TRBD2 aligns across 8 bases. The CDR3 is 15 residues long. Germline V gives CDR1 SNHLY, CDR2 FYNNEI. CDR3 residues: CASSDQRGNAGELFF. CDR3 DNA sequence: TGTGCCAGCAGTGACCAGCGGGGGAACGCCGGGGAGCTGTTTTTT. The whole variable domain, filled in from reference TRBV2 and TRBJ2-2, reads EPEVTQTPSHQVTQMGQEVILRCVPISNHLYFYWYRQILGQKVEFLVSFYNNEISEKSEIFDDQFSVERPDGSNFTLKIRSTKLEDSAMYFCASSDQRGNAGELFFGEGSRLTVL.

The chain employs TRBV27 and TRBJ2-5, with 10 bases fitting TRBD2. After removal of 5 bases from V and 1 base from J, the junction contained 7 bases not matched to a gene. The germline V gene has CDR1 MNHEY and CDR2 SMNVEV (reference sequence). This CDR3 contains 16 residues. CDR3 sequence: CASSPWTSGFQETQYF. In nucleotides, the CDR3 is TGTGCCAGCAGTCCCTGGACTAGCGGCTTCCAAGAGACCCAGTACTTC.

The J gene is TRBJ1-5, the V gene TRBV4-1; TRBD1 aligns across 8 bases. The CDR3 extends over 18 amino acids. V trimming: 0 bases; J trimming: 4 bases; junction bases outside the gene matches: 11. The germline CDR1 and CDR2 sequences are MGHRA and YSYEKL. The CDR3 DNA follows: TGCGCCAGCAGCCAAGATCCCATGTCGGGACAGGTAAATCAGCCCCAGCATTTT. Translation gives CASSQDPMSGQVNQPQHF.

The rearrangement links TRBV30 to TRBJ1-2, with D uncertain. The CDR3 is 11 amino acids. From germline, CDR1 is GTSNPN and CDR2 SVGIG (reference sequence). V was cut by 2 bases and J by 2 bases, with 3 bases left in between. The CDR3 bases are TGTGCCTGGAGTCGGAACTATGGCTACACCTTC. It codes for CAWSRNYGYTF. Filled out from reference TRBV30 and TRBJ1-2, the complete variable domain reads SQTIHQWPATLVQPVGSPLSLECTVEGTSNPNLYWYRQAAGRGLQLLFYSVGIGQISSEVPQNLSASRPQDRQFILSSKKLLLSDSGFYLCAWSRNYGYTFGSGTRLTVV.

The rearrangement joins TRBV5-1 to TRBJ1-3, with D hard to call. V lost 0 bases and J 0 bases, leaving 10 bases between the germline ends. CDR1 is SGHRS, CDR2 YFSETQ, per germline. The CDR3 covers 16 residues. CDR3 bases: TGCGCCAGCAGCTTGGCTGTGGGGAGCTCTGGAAACACCATATATTTT. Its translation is CASSLAVGSSGNTIYF.

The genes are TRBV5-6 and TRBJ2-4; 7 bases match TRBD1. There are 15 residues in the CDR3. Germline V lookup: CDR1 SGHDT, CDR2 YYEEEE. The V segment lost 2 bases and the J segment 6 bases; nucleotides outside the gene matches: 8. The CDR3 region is CASSFYRGPPNIQYF. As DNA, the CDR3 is TGTGCCAGCAGCTTCTACAGGGGCCCGCCAAACATTCAGTACTTC.

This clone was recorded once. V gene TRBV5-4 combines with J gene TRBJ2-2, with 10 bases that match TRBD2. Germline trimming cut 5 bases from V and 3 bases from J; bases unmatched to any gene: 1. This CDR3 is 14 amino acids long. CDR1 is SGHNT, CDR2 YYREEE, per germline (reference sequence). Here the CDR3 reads CASRGTSDTGELFF. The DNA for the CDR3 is TGTGCCAGCAGAGGGACTAGCGACACCGGGGAGCTGTTTTTT.

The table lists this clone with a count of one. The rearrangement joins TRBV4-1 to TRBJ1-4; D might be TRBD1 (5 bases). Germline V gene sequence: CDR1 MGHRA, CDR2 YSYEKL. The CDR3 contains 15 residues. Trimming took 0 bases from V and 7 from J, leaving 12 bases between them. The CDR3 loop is CASSQDGAGSEKLFF. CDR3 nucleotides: TGCGCCAGCAGCCAAGATGGGGCAGGGAGTGAAAAACTGTTTTTT.

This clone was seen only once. The CDR3 loop is CASSIPGTANYGYTF. CDR3 nucleotide sequence: TGTGCCAGCAGCATCCCCGGGACAGCGAATTATGGCTACACCTTC. The chain carries TRBV5-6 and TRBJ1-2, with 7 bases matching TRBD1. Germline V gene data show CDR1 as SGHDT and CDR2 as YYEEEE. V trimming: 4 bases; J trimming: 5 bases; junction bases outside the gene matches: 11. The CDR3 has 15 residues.

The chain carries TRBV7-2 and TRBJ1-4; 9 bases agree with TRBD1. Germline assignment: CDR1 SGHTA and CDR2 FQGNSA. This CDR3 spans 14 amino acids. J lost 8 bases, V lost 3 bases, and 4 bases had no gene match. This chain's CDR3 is CASSLTGGYEKLFF. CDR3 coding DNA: TGTGCCAGCAGCTTGACAGGGGGTTACGAAAAACTGTTTTTT.

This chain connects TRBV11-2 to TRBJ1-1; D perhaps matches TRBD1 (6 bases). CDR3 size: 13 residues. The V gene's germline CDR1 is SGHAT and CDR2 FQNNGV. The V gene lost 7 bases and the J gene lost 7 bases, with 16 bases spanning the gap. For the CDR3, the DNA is TGTGCCAGCACCCTCGTGGGGGGCCTTGAAGCTTTCTTT. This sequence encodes CASTLVGGLEAFF.

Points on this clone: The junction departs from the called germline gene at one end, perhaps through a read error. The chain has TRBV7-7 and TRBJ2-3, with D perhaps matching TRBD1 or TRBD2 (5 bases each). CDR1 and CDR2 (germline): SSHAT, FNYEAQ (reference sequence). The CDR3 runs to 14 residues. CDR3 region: CASSRGLSADTQYF. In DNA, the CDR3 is TGTGCTAGCAGCCGGGGCCTTAGTGCGGATACGCAGTATTTT. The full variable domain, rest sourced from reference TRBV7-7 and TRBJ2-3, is GAGVSQSPRYKVTKRGQDVTLRCDPISSHATLYWYQQALGQGPEFLTYFNYEAQPDKSGLPSDRFSAERPEGSISTLTIQRTEQRDSAMYRCASSRGLSADTQYFGPGTRLTVL.

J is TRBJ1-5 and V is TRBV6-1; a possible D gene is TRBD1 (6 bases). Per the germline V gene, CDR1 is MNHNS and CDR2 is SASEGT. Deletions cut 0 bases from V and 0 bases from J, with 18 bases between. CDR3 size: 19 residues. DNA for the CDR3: TGTGCCAGCAGTGAAGCCCCAAGTACCAGGGGCCATAGCAATCAGCCCCAGCATTTT. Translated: CASSEAPSTRGHSNQPQHF.

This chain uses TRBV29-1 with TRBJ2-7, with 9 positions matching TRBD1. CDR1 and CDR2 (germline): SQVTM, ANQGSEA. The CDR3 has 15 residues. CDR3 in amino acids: CRFPPRRDREYEQYF. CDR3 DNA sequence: TGCAGATTTCCCCCCCGCCGGGACAGGGAATACGAGCAGTACTTC.

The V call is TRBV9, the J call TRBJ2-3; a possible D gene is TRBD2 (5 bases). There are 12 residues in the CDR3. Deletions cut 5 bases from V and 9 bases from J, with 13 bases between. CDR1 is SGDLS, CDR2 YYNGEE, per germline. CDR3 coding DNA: TGTGCCAGCAGAGGTGCAGGAGGCACGCAGTATTTT. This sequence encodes CASRGAGGTQYF.

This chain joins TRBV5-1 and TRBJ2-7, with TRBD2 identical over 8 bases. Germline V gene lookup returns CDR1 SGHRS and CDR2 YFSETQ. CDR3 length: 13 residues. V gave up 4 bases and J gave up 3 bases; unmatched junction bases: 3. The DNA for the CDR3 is TGCGCCAGCAGCCGAGGGACTAGCTACGAGCAGTACTTC. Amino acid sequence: CASSRGTSYEQYF. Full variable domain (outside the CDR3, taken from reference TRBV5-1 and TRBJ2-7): KAGVTQTPRYLIKTRGQQVTLSCSPISGHRSVSWYQQTPGQGLQFLFEYFSETQRNKGNFPGRFSGRQFSNSRSEMNVSTLELGDSALYLCASSRGTSYEQYFGPGTRLTVT.

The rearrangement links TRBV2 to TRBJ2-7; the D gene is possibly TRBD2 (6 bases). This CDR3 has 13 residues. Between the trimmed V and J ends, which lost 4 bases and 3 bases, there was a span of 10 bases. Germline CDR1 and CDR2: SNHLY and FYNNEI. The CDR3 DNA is TGTGCCAGCAGTGGTGGGGGGATCTACGAGCAGTACTTC. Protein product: CASSGGGIYEQYF.

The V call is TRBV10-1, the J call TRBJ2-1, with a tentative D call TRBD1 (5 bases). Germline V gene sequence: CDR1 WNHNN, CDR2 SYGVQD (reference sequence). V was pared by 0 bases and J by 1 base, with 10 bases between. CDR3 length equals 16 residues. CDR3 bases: TGCGCCAGCAGTGAGTCGATAGGGGCGTCCTACAATGAGCAGTTCTTC. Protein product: CASSESIGASYNEQFF.

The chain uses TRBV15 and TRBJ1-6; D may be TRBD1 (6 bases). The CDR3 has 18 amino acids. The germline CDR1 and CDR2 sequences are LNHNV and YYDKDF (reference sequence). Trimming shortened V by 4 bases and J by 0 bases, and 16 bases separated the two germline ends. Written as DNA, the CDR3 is TGTGCCACCAGCACTACCGGGACACCGAGCTCCTATAATTCACCCCTCCACTTT. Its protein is CATSTTGTPSSYNSPLHF.

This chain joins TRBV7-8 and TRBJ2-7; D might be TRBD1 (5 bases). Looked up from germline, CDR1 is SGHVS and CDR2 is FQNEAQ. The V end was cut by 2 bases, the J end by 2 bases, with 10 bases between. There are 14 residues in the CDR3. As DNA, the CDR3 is TGTGCCAGCAGCTTACCCAGGGTAGCCTACGAGCAGTACTTC. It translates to CASSLPRVAYEQYF.

The CDR3 region has the DNA TGTGCCATCAACAGGGATTCCAATCAGCCCCAGCATTTT. Protein product: CAINRDSNQPQHF. V is TRBV10-3 and J is TRBJ1-5; the D gene is possibly TRBD1 (6 bases). V was pared by 7 bases and J by 3 bases, with 10 bases between. CDR3 size: 13 residues. Per germline, CDR1 ENHRY and CDR2 SYGVKD.

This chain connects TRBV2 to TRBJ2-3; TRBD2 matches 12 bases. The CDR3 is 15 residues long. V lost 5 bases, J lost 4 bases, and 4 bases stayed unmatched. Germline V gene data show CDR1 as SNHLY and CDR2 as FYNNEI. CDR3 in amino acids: CASSLAGGMPDTQYF. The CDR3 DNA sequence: TGTGCCAGCAGTCTAGCGGGGGGGATGCCAGATACGCAGTATTTT.

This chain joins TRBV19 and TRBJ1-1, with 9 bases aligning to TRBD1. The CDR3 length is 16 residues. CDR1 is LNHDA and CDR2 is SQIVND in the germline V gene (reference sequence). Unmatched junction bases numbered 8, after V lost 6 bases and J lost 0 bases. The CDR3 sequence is CASSPRTGVLNTEAFF. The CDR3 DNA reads TGTGCCAGTAGCCCCCGGACAGGGGTGCTGAACACTGAAGCTTTCTTT.